These T cell receptor beta chains were read from a single sample in a study of cytomegalovirus exposure and HLA in healthy donors. Clones were sequenced by immunoSEQ multiplex PCR, and TCRdb holds only the in-frame ones, with some missing. Its listing shows approximately 210,000 clones. Input material: PBMCs. The receptor source for this set is a woman aged 25 to 39 in good health and CMV-seropositive. The CDR3 runs from the conserved cysteine through the conserved F or W. The D gene is left open where the match is weak.

V gene	D gene	J gene	CDR3 protein	CDR3 DNA
TRBV11-2	TRBD2	TRBJ2-7	CASSYTSGASSYEQYF	TGTGCCAGCAGCTACACTAGCGGGGCGAGCTCCTACGAGCAGTACTTC
TRBV28	-	TRBJ2-6	CASSLASGANVLTF	TGTGCCAGCAGTTTGGCCTCTGGGGCCAACGTCCTGACTTTC
TRBV5-4	-	TRBJ1-1	CASTWFSIGGTEAFF	TGTGCCAGCACCTGGTTCTCGATAGGGGGCACTGAAGCTTTCTTT
TRBV9	-	TRBJ1-3	CASSVARGYGNTIYF	TGTGCCAGCAGCGTAGCCAGGGGTTACGGAAACACCATATATTTT
TRBV28	TRBD2	TRBJ2-6	CASKASPGLAASGANVLTF	TGTGCCAGCAAAGCGAGCCCGGGACTAGCGGCCTCTGGGGCCAACGTCCTGACTTTC
TRBV6-1	TRBD1	TRBJ1-5	CASSAEGGRGRQPQHF	TGTGCCAGCAGTGCCGAAGGGGGCAGGGGCCGACAGCCCCAGCATTTT
TRBV4-2	-	TRBJ2-7	CASSSTPYEQYF	TGTGCCAGCAGCTCCACTCCCTACGAGCAGTACTTC
TRBV2	-	TRBJ2-4	CASMLVLGAKNIQYF	TGTGCCAGCATGTTAGTCTTGGGCGCCAAAAACATTCAGTACTTC
TRBV7-9	-	TRBJ1-1	CASSSRVGNTEAFF	TGTGCCAGCAGCTCGAGGGTCGGGAACACTGAAGCTTTCTTT
TRBV9	TRBD2	TRBJ2-3	CASSVASGGNTQYF	TGTGCCAGCAGCGTAGCTAGCGGGGGGAATACGCAGTATTTT
TRBV6-6	-	TRBJ1-1	CASSRGLSDTEAFF	TGTGCCAGCAGCCGTGGGCTTAGTGATACTGAAGCTTTCTTT
TRBV4-1	-	TRBJ1-2	CASSPQLTGGTVAYGYTF	TGCGCCAGCAGCCCTCAATTGACTGGGGGGACGGTAGCCTATGGCTACACCTTC
TRBV7-8	TRBD2	TRBJ2-7	CASSFPLAGIDEQYF	TGTGCCAGCAGCTTCCCACTAGCGGGGATTGACGAGCAGTACTTC
TRBV6-5	TRBD2	TRBJ2-1	CASSYLAGVINEQFF	TGTGCCAGCAGTTACCTAGCGGGAGTAATCAATGAGCAGTTCTTC
TRBV6-5	TRBD1	TRBJ2-7	CASRRDRGSSYEQYF	TGTGCCAGCAGGCGGGACAGGGGGAGTTCCTACGAGCAGTACTTC
TRBV7-9	-	TRBJ2-5	CASSLEAGKQETQYF	TGTGCCAGCAGCTTAGAGGCAGGCAAACAAGAGACCCAGTACTTC
TRBV19	-	TRBJ2-6	CASSDQGLSGANVLTF	TGTGCCAGTAGTGACCAGGGCCTCTCTGGGGCCAACGTCCTGACTTTC
TRBV19	-	TRBJ1-2	CASSMSGGQAVYGYTF	TGTGCCAGTAGTATGAGCGGGGGGCAAGCGGTCTATGGCTACACCTTC
TRBV7-2	-	TRBJ2-5	CASSNRGSGETQYF	TGTGCCAGCAGTAATAGGGGCTCAGGAGAGACCCAGTACTTC
TRBV4-3	-	TRBJ2-1	CASSQVWRDQQFF	TGCGCCAGCAGCCAAGTGTGGCGGGACCAGCAGTTCTTC
TRBV5-4	TRBD2	TRBJ2-3	CASSHGLAGGGDTQYF	TGTGCCAGCAGCCACGGACTAGCGGGGGGGGGAGATACGCAGTATTTT
TRBV7-2	TRBD2	TRBJ2-7	CASSPRFRREGRNEQYF	TGTGCCAGCAGCCCCCGATTTCGGCGGGAGGGCCGGAACGAGCAGTACTTC
TRBV5-1	-	TRBJ1-1	CASSFEDSQGAFF	TGCGCCAGCAGCTTCGAGGACAGTCAGGGGGCTTTCTTT
TRBV4-1	-	TRBJ1-2	CASSQQQGILGYGYTF	TGCGCCAGCAGCCAACAACAGGGCATACTGGGCTATGGCTACACCTTC
TRBV28	-	TRBJ2-2	CASSLGQNYGELFF	TGTGCCAGCAGTCTCGGACAGAACTACGGGGAGCTGTTTTTT
TRBV19	-	TRBJ1-1	CASSIQEVTTEAFF	TGTGCCAGTAGTATACAGGAAGTCACCACTGAAGCTTTCTTT
TRBV11-2	-	TRBJ2-5	CASSLVGETQYF	TGTGCCAGCAGCTTAGTCGGGGAGACCCAGTACTTC
TRBV5-4	-	TRBJ1-2	CASSPPFTRNYGYTF	TGTGCCAGCAGCCCTCCTTTCACAAGAAACTATGGCTACACCTTC
TRBV4-1	-	TRBJ2-7	CASSRAGEQYF	TGCGCCAGCAGCCGGGCGGGCGAGCAGTACTTC
TRBV18	TRBD1	TRBJ2-2	CASSPGDRGDTGELFF	TGTGCCAGCTCACCAGGGGACAGGGGAGACACCGGGGAGCTGTTTTTT
TRBV5-1	TRBD2	TRBJ2-7	CASRLADNYEQYF	TGCGCCAGCAGACTAGCGGACAACTACGAGCAGTACTTC
TRBV9	-	TRBJ1-6	CASRSSEDSPLHF	TGTGCCAGCAGAAGTAGCGAAGATTCACCCCTCCACTTT
TRBV7-6	TRBD1	TRBJ1-1	CASSSRYPGQGPEAFF	TGTGCCAGCAGCTCGCGTTATCCGGGACAGGGGCCTGAAGCTTTCTTT
TRBV5-4	TRBD1	TRBJ1-4	CASSSGQYNEKLFF	TGTGCCAGCAGCTCGGGACAGTATAATGAAAAACTGTTTTTT
TRBV19	TRBD1	TRBJ2-7	CASRGGQGAIESYEQYF	TGTGCCAGTAGGGGAGGACAGGGGGCGATTGAGTCCTACGAGCAGTACTTC
TRBV15	-	TRBJ1-5	CATSREGSWRSNQPQHF	TGTGCCACCAGCAGAGAGGGCAGTTGGCGCAGCAATCAGCCCCAGCATTTT
TRBV29-1	-	TRBJ2-1	CSAMGGSSFFEQFF	TGCAGCGCCATGGGGGGTTCTAGTTTTTTTGAGCAGTTCTTC
TRBV7-2	-	TRBJ2-1	CASSLAPGGSLRDNEQFF	TGTGCCAGCAGCTTAGCGCCCGGAGGGAGCCTACGGGACAATGAGCAGTTCTTC
TRBV30	TRBD2	TRBJ2-1	CAGGLAGAWRFF	TGTGCCGGCGGACTAGCGGGCGCCTGGCGGTTCTTC
TRBV18	-	TRBJ1-4	CASSPPQVEKLFF	TGTGCCAGCTCACCACCGCAGGTTGAAAAACTGTTTTTT
TRBV6-5	TRBD2	TRBJ2-5	CASSYRTSGRLETQYF	TGTGCCAGCAGTTACAGGACTAGCGGGAGGTTGGAGACCCAGTACTTC
TRBV5-1	TRBD2	TRBJ2-7	CASSLVTSGKGEQYF	TGCGCCAGCAGCTTGGTAACTAGCGGGAAAGGCGAGCAGTACTTC
TRBV27	TRBD2	TRBJ2-7	CASSPEVSGRYEQYF	TGTGCCAGCAGTCCTGAGGTTAGCGGGAGATACGAGCAGTACTTC
TRBV5-6	-	TRBJ1-6	CASSLDRFYSPLHF	TGTGCCAGCAGCTTAGACAGGTTTTATTCACCCCTCCACTTT
TRBV7-6	-	TRBJ1-4	CASSLNPQATNEKLFF	TGTGCCAGCAGCCTAAACCCCCAGGCAACTAATGAAAAACTGTTTTTT
TRBV19	TRBD1	TRBJ2-7	CASSAGQVLNYEQYF	TGTGCCAGTAGTGCCGGACAGGTGCTTAACTACGAGCAGTACTTC
TRBV18	TRBD2	TRBJ2-5	CASSPLREETQYF	TGTGCCAGCTCACCTTTGCGGGAGGAGACCCAGTACTTC
TRBV30	TRBD2	TRBJ2-7	CAWSRASGRAYEQYF	TGTGCCTGGAGTCGGGCTAGCGGGAGGGCGTACGAGCAGTACTTC
TRBV2	-	TRBJ2-2	CASRARAEGGELFF	TGTGCCAGCAGGGCGAGGGCCGAGGGCGGGGAGCTGTTTTTT
TRBV9	TRBD2	TRBJ2-3	CASSVVGSGRAQGRTDTQYF	TGTGCCAGCAGCGTAGTTGGTAGCGGGAGGGCCCAAGGTCGGACAGATACGCAGTATTTT
TRBV13	-	TRBJ1-3	CASRRYGGGRSGNTIYF	TGTGCCAGCAGACGATACGGGGGGGGGCGAAGTGGAAACACCATATATTTT
TRBV5-1	-	TRBJ2-7	CASSLGEAYEQYF	TGCGCCAGCAGCTTGGGGGAGGCCTACGAGCAGTACTTC
TRBV2	TRBD1	TRBJ1-4	CASRTPPGQNEKLFF	TGTGCCAGCAGGACTCCCCCGGGACAGAATGAAAAACTGTTTTTT
TRBV7-9	TRBD2	TRBJ2-1	CASRPPGGASEQFF	TGTGCCAGCAGGCCCCCCGGGGGGGCCTCTGAGCAGTTCTTC
TRBV4-3	TRBD2	TRBJ2-5	CASSQSSSAGGRETQYF	TGCGCCAGCAGCCAATCTTCTTCGGCGGGCGGGAGAGAGACCCAGTACTTC
TRBV5-1	-	TRBJ2-1	CASSLEGHTGGGQFF	TGCGCCAGCAGCTTGGAGGGCCACACTGGGGGCGGTCAGTTCTTC
TRBV7-6	-	TRBJ1-1	CASSYGVGLEAFF	TGTGCCAGCAGCTATGGTGTGGGGCTTGAAGCTTTCTTT